This T cell receptor beta chain comes out of a study of T-cell reconstitution after alpha-beta-depleted transplantation in children. The trim removed 0 bases at V and 7 bases at J, leaving 10 bases unmatched. CDR1 and CDR2 from the germline V gene are MNHEY and SMNVEV (reference sequence). The CDR3 is 17 residues long. Unique molecular identifiers were built into the TCRbeta library. Using its own MiXCR run on the PCR reads, TCRdb lists one record per CDR3 protein. The repertoire has approximately 350,000 distinct CDR3 sequences, over 9% of them found once; the top ten carry about 2.3%. This clonotype was recorded a few times.

J is TRBJ1-5 and V is TRBV27, with 9 bases fitting TRBD1. This specimen was PBMCs from the stem cell graft donor, taken from the stem cell graft. The receptor was isolated from a human donor who donated a stem cell graft to a child with acute lymphoblastic leukemia. CDR3 sequence (DNA): TGTGCCAGCAGTTTATCGGATCCGGGGACAGGGAGACAGCCCCAGCATTTT. Its protein is CASSLSDPGTGRQPQHF.